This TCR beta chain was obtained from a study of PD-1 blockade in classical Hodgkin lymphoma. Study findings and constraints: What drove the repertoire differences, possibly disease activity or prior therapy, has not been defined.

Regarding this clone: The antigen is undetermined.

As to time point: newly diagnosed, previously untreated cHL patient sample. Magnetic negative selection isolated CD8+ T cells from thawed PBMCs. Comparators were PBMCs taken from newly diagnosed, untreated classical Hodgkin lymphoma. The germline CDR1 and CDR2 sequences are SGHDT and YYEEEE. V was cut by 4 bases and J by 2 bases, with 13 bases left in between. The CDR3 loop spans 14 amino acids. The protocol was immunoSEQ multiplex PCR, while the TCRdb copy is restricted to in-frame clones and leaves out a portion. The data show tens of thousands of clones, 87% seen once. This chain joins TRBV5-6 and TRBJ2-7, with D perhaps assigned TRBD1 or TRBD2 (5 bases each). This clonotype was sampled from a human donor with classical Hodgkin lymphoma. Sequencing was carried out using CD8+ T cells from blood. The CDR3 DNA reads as TGTGCCAGCAGCGCCGGGACGCAGGCCTACGAGCAGTACTTC. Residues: CASSAGTQAYEQYF.